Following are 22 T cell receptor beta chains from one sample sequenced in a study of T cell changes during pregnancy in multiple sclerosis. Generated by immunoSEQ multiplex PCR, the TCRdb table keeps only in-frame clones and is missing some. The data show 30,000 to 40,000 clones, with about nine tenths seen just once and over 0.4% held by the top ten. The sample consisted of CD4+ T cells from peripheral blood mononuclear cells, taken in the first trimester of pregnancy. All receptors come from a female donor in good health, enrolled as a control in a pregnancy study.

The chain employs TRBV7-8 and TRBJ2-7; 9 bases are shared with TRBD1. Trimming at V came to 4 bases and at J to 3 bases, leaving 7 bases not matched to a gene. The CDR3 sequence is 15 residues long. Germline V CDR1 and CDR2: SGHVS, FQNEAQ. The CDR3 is CASSSSGTGSYEQYF. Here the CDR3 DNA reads TGTGCCAGCAGCTCCTCCGGGACAGGGAGCTACGAGCAGTACTTC. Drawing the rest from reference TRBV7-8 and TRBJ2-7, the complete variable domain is GAGVSQSPRYKVAKRGQDVALRCDPISGHVSLFWYQQALGQGPEFLTYFQNEAQLDKSGLPSDRFFAERPEGSVSTLKIQRTQQEDSAVYLCASSSSGTGSYEQYFGPGTRLTVT.

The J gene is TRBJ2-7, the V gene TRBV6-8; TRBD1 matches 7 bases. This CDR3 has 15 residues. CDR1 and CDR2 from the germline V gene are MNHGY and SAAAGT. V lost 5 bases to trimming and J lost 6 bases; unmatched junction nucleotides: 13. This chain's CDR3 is CASSDTGVATPEQYF. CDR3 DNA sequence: TGTGCCAGCAGTGATACAGGGGTCGCGACGCCCGAGCAGTACTTC.

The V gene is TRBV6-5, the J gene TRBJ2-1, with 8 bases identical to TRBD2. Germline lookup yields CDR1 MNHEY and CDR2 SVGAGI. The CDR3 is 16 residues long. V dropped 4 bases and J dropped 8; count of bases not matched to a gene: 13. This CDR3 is CASSSNRGGATDEQFF. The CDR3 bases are TGTGCCAGCAGTTCAAACCGGGGGGGGGCCACCGATGAGCAGTTCTTC.

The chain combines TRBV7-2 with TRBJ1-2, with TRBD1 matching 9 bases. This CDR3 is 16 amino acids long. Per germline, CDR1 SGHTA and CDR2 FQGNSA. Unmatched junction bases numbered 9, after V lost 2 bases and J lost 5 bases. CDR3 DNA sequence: TGTGCCAGCAGCTTAATGGGACAGGGTGGGGGGTATGGCTACACCTTC. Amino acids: CASSLMGQGGGYGYTF.

In DNA form, the CDR3 reads TGTGCCTGGAGTGTTAGCTCTGGGGCCAACGTCCTGACTTTC. Protein product: CAWSVSSGANVLTF. V usage is TRBV30 and J usage is TRBJ2-6; D is uncertain. With 0 bases removed from V and 0 bases from J, the gap between germline ends came to 3 bases. This CDR3 has 14 residues. Looked up from germline, CDR1 is GTSNPN and CDR2 is SVGIG (reference sequence).

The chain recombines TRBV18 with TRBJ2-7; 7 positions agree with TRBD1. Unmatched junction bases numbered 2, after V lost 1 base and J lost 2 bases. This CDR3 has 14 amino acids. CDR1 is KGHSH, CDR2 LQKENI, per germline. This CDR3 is CASSPRDRAYEQYF. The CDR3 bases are TGTGCCAGCTCACCACGGGACAGAGCCTACGAGCAGTACTTC.

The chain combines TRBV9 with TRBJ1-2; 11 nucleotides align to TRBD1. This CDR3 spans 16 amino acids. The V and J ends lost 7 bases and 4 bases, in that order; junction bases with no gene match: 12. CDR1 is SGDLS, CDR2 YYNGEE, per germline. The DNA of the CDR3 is TGTGCCAGCCAATCGGGACAGGGGGTTGTTGGCTATGGCTACACCTTC. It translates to CASQSGQGVVGYGYTF.

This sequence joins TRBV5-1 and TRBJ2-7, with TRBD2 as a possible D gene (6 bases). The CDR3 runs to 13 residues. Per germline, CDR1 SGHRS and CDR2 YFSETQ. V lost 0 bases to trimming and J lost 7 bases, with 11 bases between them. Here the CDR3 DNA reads TGCGCCAGCAGCTTGGAAGCGGGCTGGGAGCAGTACTTC. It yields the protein CASSLEAGWEQYF.

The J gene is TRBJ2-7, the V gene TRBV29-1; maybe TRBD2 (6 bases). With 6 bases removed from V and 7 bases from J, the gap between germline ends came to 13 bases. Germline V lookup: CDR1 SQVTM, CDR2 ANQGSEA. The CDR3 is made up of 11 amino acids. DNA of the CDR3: TGCAGCGTGGCGGGGTCCAGAGAGCAGTACTTC. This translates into CSVAGSREQYF.

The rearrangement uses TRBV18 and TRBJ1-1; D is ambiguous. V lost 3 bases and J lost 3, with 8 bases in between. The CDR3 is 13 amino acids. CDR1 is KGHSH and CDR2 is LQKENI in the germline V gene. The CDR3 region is CASSPGRDTEAFF. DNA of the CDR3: TGTGCCAGCTCACCTGGTCGGGACACTGAAGCTTTCTTT.

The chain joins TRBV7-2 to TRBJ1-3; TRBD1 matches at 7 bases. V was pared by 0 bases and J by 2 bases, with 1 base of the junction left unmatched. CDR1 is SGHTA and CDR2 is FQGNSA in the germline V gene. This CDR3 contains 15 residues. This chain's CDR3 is CASSLAGTAGNTIYF. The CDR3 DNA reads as TGTGCCAGCAGCTTAGCCGGGACAGCTGGAAACACCATATATTTT.

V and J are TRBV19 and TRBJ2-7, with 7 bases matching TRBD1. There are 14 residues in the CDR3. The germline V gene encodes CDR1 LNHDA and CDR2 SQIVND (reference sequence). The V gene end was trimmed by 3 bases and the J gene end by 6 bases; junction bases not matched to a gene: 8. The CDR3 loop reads CASSISGGGGEQYF. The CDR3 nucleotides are TGTGCCAGTAGTATCTCAGGGGGTGGAGGCGAGCAGTACTTC.

The CDR3 sequence is CASSSSGGGYGYTF. Here the CDR3 DNA reads TGTGCCAGCAGCTCTTCAGGGGGAGGCTATGGCTACACCTTC. The V and J genes are TRBV7-9 and TRBJ1-2; 7 nucleotides match TRBD1. Germline assignment: CDR1 SEHNR and CDR2 FQNEAQ (reference sequence). The CDR3 consists of 14 residues. The junction had 6 bases not matched to a gene; V was cut back by 4 bases and J by 4 bases.

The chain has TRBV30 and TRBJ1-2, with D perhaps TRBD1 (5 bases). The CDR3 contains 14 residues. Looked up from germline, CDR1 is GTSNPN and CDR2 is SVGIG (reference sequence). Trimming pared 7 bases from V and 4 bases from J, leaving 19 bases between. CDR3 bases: TGTGCCTTCATCCCCCCCACAGGTTTCTATGGCTACACCTTC. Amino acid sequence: CAFIPPTGFYGYTF.

In DNA form, the CDR3 reads TGCAGCGCTGGACAGGGGGCCTCAGAGACCCAGTACTTC. It is translated as CSAGQGASETQYF. V and J are TRBV29-1 and TRBJ2-5, with 11 bases that match TRBD1. The CDR3 is 13 residues long. The ends lost 7 bases at V and 4 bases at J; junction bases unmatched: 5. The germline CDR1 and CDR2 sequences are SQVTM and ANQGSEA.

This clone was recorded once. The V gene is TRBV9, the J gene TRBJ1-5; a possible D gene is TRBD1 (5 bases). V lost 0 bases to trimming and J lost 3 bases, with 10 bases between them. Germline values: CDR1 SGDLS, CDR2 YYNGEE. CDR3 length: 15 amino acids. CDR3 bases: TGTGCCAGCAGCGTAGGAACAGGTGACAATCAGCCCCAGCATTTT. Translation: CASSVGTGDNQPQHF.

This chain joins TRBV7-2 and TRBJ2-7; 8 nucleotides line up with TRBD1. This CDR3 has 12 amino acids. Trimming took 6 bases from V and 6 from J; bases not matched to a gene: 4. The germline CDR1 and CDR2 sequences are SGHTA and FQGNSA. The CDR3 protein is CASSPDRGEQYF. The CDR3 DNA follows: TGTGCCAGCAGTCCCGACAGGGGCGAGCAGTACTTC. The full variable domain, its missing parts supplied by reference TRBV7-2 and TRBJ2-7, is GAGVSQSPSNKVTEKGKDVELRCDPISGHTALYWYRQSLGQGLEFLIYFQGNSAPDKSGLPSDRFSAERTGGSVSTLTIQRTQQEDSAVYLCASSPDRGEQYFGPGTRLTVT.

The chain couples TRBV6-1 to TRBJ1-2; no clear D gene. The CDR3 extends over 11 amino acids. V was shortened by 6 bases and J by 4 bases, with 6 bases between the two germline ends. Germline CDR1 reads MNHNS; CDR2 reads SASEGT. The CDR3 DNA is TGTGCCAGCAGACAGATCTATGGCTACACCTTC. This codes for CASRQIYGYTF.

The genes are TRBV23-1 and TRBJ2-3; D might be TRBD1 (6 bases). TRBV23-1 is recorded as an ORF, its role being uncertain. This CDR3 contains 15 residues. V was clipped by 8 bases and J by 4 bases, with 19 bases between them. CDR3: CASSPGTLLSDTQYF. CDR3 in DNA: TGCGCCAGCTCTCCCGGGACACTATTGTCAGATACGCAGTATTTT.

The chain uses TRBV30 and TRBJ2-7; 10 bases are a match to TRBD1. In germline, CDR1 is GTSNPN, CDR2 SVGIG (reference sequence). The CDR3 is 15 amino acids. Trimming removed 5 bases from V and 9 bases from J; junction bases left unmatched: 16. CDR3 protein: CAWSLGGQGPRGQYF. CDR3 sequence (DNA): TGTGCCTGGTCCCTGGGGGGACAGGGGCCCAGGGGGCAGTACTTC.

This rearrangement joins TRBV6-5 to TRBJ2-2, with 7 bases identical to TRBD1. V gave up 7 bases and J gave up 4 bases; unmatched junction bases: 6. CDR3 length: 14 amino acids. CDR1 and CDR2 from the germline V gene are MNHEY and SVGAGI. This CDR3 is CASTGDRATGELFF. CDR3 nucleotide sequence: TGTGCCAGCACGGGCGACAGGGCCACCGGGGAGCTGTTTTTT.

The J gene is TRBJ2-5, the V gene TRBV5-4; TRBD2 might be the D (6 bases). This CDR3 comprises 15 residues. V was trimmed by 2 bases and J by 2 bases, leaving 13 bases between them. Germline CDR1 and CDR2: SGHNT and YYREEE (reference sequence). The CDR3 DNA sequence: TGTGCCAGCAGCTTCCGCGGGGTGACTCAAGAGACCCAGTACTTC. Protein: CASSFRGVTQETQYF.